One and the same sample provided the 5 T cell receptor beta chains below, sequenced in a study of prognosis after radiotherapy for stage I lung cancer. It was by two-round multiplex PCR that TCR beta CDR3 was amplified from genomic DNA. Initially, in first-round PCR, primers specific to each TRBV and TRBJ gene were used. TCRdb passed the multiplex PCR reads through MiXCR, listing each CDR3 protein once. The sample lists roughly 30,000 distinct CDR3 sequences, 40% to 60% seen once, with approximately 17% in the top ten. Sequencing used PBMCs, obtained before or after stereotactic body radiation therapy (not recorded which). Receptors originate from a donor aged 50 or older with non-small cell lung cancer.

By frequency in the sample, this clonotype is medium-sized. The chain combines TRBV6-1 with TRBJ2-7; 9 bases line up with TRBD1. Germline loops: CDR1 MNHNS, CDR2 SASEGT. The CDR3 consists of 15 residues. Losses at the gene ends were 2 bases for V and 3 bases for J; bases not matched to a gene: 5. The DNA of the CDR3 is TGTGCCAGCAGTGAATGGGGACAGGGTCTCTACGAGCAGTACTTC. Translated: CASSEWGQGLYEQYF.

The chain carries TRBV7-2 and TRBJ2-7; 8 nucleotides align to TRBD1. Germline V gives CDR1 SGHTA, CDR2 FQGNSA. The CDR3 is made up of 15 amino acids. The J segment lost 0 bases and the V segment lost 1 base, leaving 2 bases of the junction unmatched. The CDR3 nucleotides are TGTGCCAGCAGCTTAGGAACAGGGGGCTCCTACGAGCAGTACTTC. Protein product: CASSLGTGGSYEQYF.

This clonotype is medium-sized in the sample. Here the CDR3 DNA reads TGCGCCAGCAGCTATTCCCCGAGCGGGAGCGGAGATACGCAGTATTTT. Translated: CASSYSPSGSGDTQYF. The chain combines TRBV5-1 with TRBJ2-3; 8 nucleotides match TRBD2. Germline CDR1 is SGHRS and CDR2 is YFSETQ. The CDR3 covers 16 residues. V shed 3 bases, J shed 5 bases, and the junction held 11 bases outside the gene matches.

The chain links TRBV13 to TRBJ2-1; tentative D call: TRBD2 (5 bases). Looked up from germline, CDR1 is PRHDT and CDR2 is FYEKMQ (reference sequence). The CDR3 is 14 residues long. The germline V and J ends were trimmed by 3 bases and 3 bases, with 9 bases remaining between them. The CDR3 protein is CASSFFGNYNEQFF. The CDR3 coding sequence is TGTGCCAGCAGCTTCTTCGGGAACTACAATGAGCAGTTCTTC.

This clonotype appeared a few times. The chain uses TRBV5-4 and TRBJ2-3, with a tentative D call TRBD1 (7 bases). The germline V gene encodes CDR1 SGHNT and CDR2 YYREEE (reference sequence). This CDR3 has 15 residues. Trimming stripped 3 bases from V and 4 bases from J, with 15 bases between. The CDR3 region is CASSYRRGRADTQYF. The CDR3 DNA reads as TGTGCCAGCAGCTACCGGAGGGGGCGGGCAGATACGCAGTATTTT.